What follows are 17 T cell receptor beta chains derived from one specimen sequenced in a study of blood T cell repertoires in COVID-19. Sequencing used immunoSEQ multiplex PCR; TCRdb keeps in-frame clones, though not all of them. The repertoire holds just over 650,000 clones, with around 90% as singletons. Sequencing used peripheral blood. Receptors were obtained from a woman under 30 with acute or convalescent COVID-19.

The chain has TRBV4-1 and TRBJ2-7; TRBD1 is a possible D gene (6 bases). V was cut by 3 bases and J by 2 bases, with 14 bases left in between. The CDR3 extends over 15 amino acids. Germline CDR1 MGHRA, CDR2 YSYEKL. The DNA for the CDR3 is TGCGCCAGCAGCCAGTCCTGGGGGCTCACCTACGAGCAGTACTTC. It encodes CASSQSWGLTYEQYF.

This chain links TRBV6-5 with TRBJ2-6; D remains ambiguous. The V end lost 7 bases, the J end lost 0 bases, and 10 bases lay between the germline ends. The CDR3 is 15 amino acids. Germline lookup yields CDR1 MNHEY and CDR2 SVGAGI. The CDR3 sequence is CASTRLNSGANVLTF. CDR3 coding DNA: TGTGCCAGCACCAGACTGAACTCTGGGGCCAACGTCCTGACTTTC.

This chain connects TRBV24-1 to TRBJ2-7; 8 bases line up with TRBD1. Germline values: CDR1 KGHDR, CDR2 SFDVKD. J gave up 4 bases and V 3 bases, and 7 bases lay outside the gene matches. The CDR3 extends over 15 amino acids. The CDR3 region is CATSDHRQGIYEQYF. Written as DNA, the CDR3 is TGTGCCACCAGTGATCATAGACAGGGGATTTACGAGCAGTACTTC.

The rearrangement joins TRBV7-9 to TRBJ1-4; no definite D call. The germline V gene encodes CDR1 SEHNR and CDR2 FQNEAQ (reference sequence). V was cut by 1 base and J by 7 bases, with 10 bases left in between. The CDR3 has 14 residues. The CDR3 bases are TGTGCCAGCAGCTTAGGGGGAGGAAGTGAAAAACTGTTTTTT. Encoded protein: CASSLGGGSEKLFF. Combining the CDR3 with reference TRBV7-9 and TRBJ1-4 gives the whole variable domain DTGVSQNPRHKITKRGQNVTFRCDPISEHNRLYWYRQTLGQGPEFLTYFQNEAQLEKSRLLSDRFSAERPKGSFSTLEIQRTEQGDSAMYLCASSLGGGSEKLFFGSGTQLSVL.

As DNA, the CDR3 is TGTGCCAGCAGCGATGGATCGGGACAGGCCCTTAATGAAAAACTGTTTTTT. This translates into CASSDGSGQALNEKLFF. The chain joins TRBV9 to TRBJ1-4; 8 bases line up with TRBD1. Germline values: CDR1 SGDLS, CDR2 YYNGEE. The CDR3 has 17 amino acids. V shed 3 bases and J 4 bases; nucleotides not matched to a gene: 11.

This chain joins TRBV4-1 and TRBJ2-7; 9 nucleotides align to TRBD1. Per the germline V gene, CDR1 is MGHRA and CDR2 is YSYEKL. J gave up 3 bases and V 6 bases, and 6 bases lay outside the gene matches. There are 14 residues in the CDR3. DNA for the CDR3: TGCGCCAGCAGGGGGACAGGGAGAAGCTACGAGCAGTACTTC. Its translation is CASRGTGRSYEQYF.

The chain employs TRBV7-9 and TRBJ1-2, with 9 nucleotides matching TRBD1. The CDR3 covers 15 residues. The germline gives CDR1 SEHNR, CDR2 FQNEAQ (reference sequence). V was clipped by 5 bases and J by 7 bases; unmatched bases: 11. As DNA, the CDR3 is TGTGCCAGCAGCCCCTGGGACAGGGCGCTTGCTGGCTACACCTTC. Amino acids: CASSPWDRALAGYTF.

The chain joins TRBV13 to TRBJ1-2, with TRBD1 matching over 7 bases. Trimming cost V 2 bases and J 1 base; bases outside gene matches: 7. Germline V gives CDR1 PRHDT, CDR2 FYEKMQ (reference sequence). This CDR3 has 16 amino acids. CDR3 sequence (DNA): TGTGCCAGCAGCTTAAGGGACAGTTGGTTTAACTATGGCTACACCTTC. Its protein is CASSLRDSWFNYGYTF. Full variable domain (outside the CDR3, taken from reference TRBV13 and TRBJ1-2): AAGVIQSPRHLIKEKRETATLKCYPIPRHDTVYWYQQGPGQDPQFLISFYEKMQSDKGSIPDRFSAQQFSDYHSELNMSSLELGDSALYFCASSLRDSWFNYGYTFGSGTRLTVV.

In the case of this clone: The same CDR3 is also encoded by other DNA sequences in this sample. This chain uses TRBV3-1 (or the pseudogene TRBV3-2) with TRBJ1-1, with 7 bases lining up with TRBD1. Per the germline V gene, CDR1 is LGHDT and CDR2 is YNNKEL (reference sequence). This CDR3 contains 14 residues. The ends lost 1 base at V and 1 base at J; junction bases unmatched: 0. Here the CDR3 DNA reads TGTGCCAGCAGCCAAGGACAGGGGAACACTGAAGCTTTCTTT. It specifies CASSQGQGNTEAFF.

The chain employs TRBV10-3 and TRBJ2-6, with 9 bases identical to TRBD1. CDR3 size: 17 residues. Per the germline V gene, CDR1 is ENHRY and CDR2 is SYGVKD. J gave up 1 base and V 11 bases, and 12 bases lay outside the gene matches. In DNA, the CDR3 is TGTGCCCCCGGAGGAGGACAGGGGTTATCTGGGGCCAACGTCCTGACTTTC. Translating gives CAPGGGQGLSGANVLTF.

This clone was counted a single time. The identical CDR3 is also encoded by other nucleotide sequences in the sample. The V call is TRBV4-1, the J call TRBJ1-1, with a weak D call TRBD1 (6 bases). The V gene lost 4 bases and the J gene lost 0 bases, with 9 bases spanning the gap. The CDR3 is 14 amino acids. Germline V gene data show CDR1 as MGHRA and CDR2 as YSYEKL. CDR3 sequence reads: CASSLGQMNTEAFF. The CDR3 DNA reads TGCGCCAGCAGCCTTGGACAGATGAACACTGAAGCTTTCTTT.

The chain is built from TRBV21-1 and TRBJ1-2; TRBD1, as called in the table, went unchecked against the DNA. TRBV21-1 counts as a pseudogene. CDR3 size: 16 residues. CDR3 protein: CASSNYTGQGADGYTF. In DNA, the CDR3 is TGTGCCAGCAGCAACTATACCGGACAGGGGGCGGACGGCTACACCTTC.

This clone was seen only once. The gene calls are TRBV4-1 and TRBJ1-2; weak D call: TRBD1 (5 bases). Germline CDR1 and CDR2: MGHRA and YSYEKL. The CDR3 runs to 14 residues. Trimming stripped 4 bases from V and 5 bases from J, with 14 bases between. The CDR3 DNA reads as TGCGCCAGCAGCCCGTCGGTGGGGGGTTATGGCTACACCTTC. The encoded protein is CASSPSVGGYGYTF.

The genes are TRBV7-8 and TRBJ1-1, with D perhaps matching TRBD1 (5 bases). The germline V and J ends were trimmed by 4 bases and 3 bases, with 21 bases remaining between them. CDR3 size: 17 residues. CDR1 is SGHVS, CDR2 FQNEAQ, per germline. As DNA, the CDR3 is TGTGCCAGCAGCTCCTCTCACTCACAGGCCCCCGACACTGAAGCTTTCTTT. Translating gives CASSSSHSQAPDTEAFF.

The V and J genes are TRBV20-1 and TRBJ1-5; no clear D gene. CDR1 and CDR2 from the germline V gene are DFQATT and SNEGSKA (reference sequence). The CDR3 is made up of 14 amino acids. Trimming left V 3 bases short and J 0 bases short, with 9 bases between. The CDR3 coding sequence is TGCAGTGCTAGTCCCCTTTATAGCAATCAGCCCCAGCATTTT. Translation gives CSASPLYSNQPQHF.

The genes are TRBV27 and TRBJ1-6; D unclear. The germline V gene has CDR1 MNHEY and CDR2 SMNVEV (reference sequence). CDR3 size: 17 residues. The V and J ends lost 7 bases and 0 bases respectively, with 16 bases between them. CDR3 DNA sequence: TGTGCCAGCAAACCACGGGTGGCGGGCTCCTATAATTCACCCCTCCACTTT. It yields the protein CASKPRVAGSYNSPLHF.

The rearrangement links TRBV2 to TRBJ1-2; 7 nucleotides match TRBD1. Germline CDR1 reads SNHLY; CDR2 reads FYNNEI. The CDR3 runs to 13 residues. V gave up 9 bases and J gave up 2 bases; unmatched junction bases: 6. The DNA of the CDR3 is TGTGCCAGAGGAGGGGGCGCAAACTATGGCTACACCTTC. Protein product: CARGGGANYGYTF.